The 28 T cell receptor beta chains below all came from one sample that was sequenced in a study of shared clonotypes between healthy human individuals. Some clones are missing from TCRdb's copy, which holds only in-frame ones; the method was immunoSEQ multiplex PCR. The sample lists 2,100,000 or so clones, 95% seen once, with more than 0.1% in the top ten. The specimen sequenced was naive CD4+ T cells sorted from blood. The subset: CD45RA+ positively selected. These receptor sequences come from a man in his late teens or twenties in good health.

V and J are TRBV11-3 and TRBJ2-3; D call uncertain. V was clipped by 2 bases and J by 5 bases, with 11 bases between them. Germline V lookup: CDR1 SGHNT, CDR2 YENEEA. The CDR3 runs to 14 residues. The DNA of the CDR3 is TGTGCCAGCAGCTTACGCGGAGTCGGAGATACGCAGTATTTT. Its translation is CASSLRGVGDTQYF.

CDR3 residues: CASSRPGGRGNIQYF. As DNA, the CDR3 is TGTGCCAGCAGTCGGCCGGGGGGGCGCGGAAACATTCAGTACTTC. The chain carries TRBV6-5 and TRBJ2-4; 8 positions match TRBD2. V was pared by 5 bases and J by 6 bases, with 9 bases of the junction left unmatched. Germline CDR1 and CDR2: MNHEY and SVGAGI. The CDR3 consists of 15 residues.

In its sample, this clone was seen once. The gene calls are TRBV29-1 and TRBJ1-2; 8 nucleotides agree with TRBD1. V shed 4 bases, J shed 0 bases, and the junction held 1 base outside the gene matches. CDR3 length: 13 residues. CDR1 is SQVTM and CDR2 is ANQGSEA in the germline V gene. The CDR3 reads CSVGGQANYGYTF. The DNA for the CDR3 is TGCAGCGTTGGGGGACAGGCTAACTATGGCTACACCTTC.

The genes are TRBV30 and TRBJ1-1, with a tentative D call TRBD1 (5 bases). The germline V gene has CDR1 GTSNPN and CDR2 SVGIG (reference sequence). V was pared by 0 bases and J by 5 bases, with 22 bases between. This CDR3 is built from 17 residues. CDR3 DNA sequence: TGTGCCTGGAGTGTACTCAGGACCGGGACGGATAAGACTGAAGCTTTCTTT. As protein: CAWSVLRTGTDKTEAFF.

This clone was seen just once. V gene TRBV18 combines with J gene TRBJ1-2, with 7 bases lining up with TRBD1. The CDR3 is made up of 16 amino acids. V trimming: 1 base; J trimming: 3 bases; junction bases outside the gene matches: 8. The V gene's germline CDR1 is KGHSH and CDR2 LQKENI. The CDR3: CASSPLGQVIDYGYTF. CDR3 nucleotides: TGTGCCAGCTCACCACTCGGACAGGTTATTGACTATGGCTACACCTTC.

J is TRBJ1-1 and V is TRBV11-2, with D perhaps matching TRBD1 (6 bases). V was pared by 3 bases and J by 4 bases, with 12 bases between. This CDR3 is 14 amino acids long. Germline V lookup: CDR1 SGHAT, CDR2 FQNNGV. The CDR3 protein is CASSFWEGGTEAFF. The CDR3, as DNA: TGTGCCAGCAGCTTTTGGGAGGGGGGCACTGAAGCTTTCTTT.

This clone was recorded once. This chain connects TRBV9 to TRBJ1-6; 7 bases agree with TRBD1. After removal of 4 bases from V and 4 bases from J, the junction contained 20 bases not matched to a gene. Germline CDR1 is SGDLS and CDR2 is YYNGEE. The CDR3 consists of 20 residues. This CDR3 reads CASSHRDRNHALKYNSPLHF. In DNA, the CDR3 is TGTGCCAGCAGCCACCGGGACAGAAATCATGCCCTTAAGTATAATTCACCCCTCCACTTT.

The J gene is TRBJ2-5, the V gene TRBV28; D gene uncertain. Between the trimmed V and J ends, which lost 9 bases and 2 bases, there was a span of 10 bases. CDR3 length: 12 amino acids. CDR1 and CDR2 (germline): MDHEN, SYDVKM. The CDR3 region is CARTDDQETQYF. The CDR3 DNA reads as TGTGCCAGAACAGACGATCAAGAGACCCAGTACTTC.

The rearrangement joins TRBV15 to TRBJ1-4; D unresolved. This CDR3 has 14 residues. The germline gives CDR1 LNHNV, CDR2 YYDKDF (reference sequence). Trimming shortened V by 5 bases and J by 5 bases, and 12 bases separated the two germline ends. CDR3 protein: CATSGHLENEKLFF. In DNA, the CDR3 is TGTGCCACCAGCGGTCACCTGGAGAATGAAAAACTGTTTTTT. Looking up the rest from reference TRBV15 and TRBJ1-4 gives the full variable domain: DAMVIQNPRYQVTQFGKPVTLSCSQTLNHNVMYWYQQKSSQAPKLLFHYYDKDFNNEADTPDNFQSRRPNTSFCFLDIRSPGLGDTAMYLCATSGHLENEKLFFGSGTQLSVL.

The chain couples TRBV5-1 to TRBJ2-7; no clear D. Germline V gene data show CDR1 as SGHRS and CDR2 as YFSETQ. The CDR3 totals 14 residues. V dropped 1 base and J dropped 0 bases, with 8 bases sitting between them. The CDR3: CASSLISNSYEQYF. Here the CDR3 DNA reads TGCGCCAGCAGCTTGATCTCGAACTCCTACGAGCAGTACTTC.

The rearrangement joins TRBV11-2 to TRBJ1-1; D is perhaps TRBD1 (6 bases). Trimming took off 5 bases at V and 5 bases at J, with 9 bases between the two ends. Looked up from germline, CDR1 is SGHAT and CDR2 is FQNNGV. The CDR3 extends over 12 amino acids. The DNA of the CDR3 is TGTGCCAGCAGCACACAGGGTACTGAAGCTTTCTTT. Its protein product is CASSTQGTEAFF.

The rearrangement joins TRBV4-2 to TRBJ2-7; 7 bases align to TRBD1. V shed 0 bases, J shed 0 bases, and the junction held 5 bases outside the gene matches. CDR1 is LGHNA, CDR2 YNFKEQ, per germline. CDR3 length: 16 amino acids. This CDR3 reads CASSQDRTGTSYEQYF. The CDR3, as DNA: TGTGCCAGCAGCCAAGATAGGACAGGAACCTCCTACGAGCAGTACTTC.

This CDR3 reads CASSLWDRFNTGELFF. In DNA, the CDR3 is TGTGCCAGCAGTTTGTGGGACCGCTTCAACACCGGGGAGCTGTTTTTT. V usage is TRBV28 and J usage is TRBJ2-2; D possibly uses TRBD1 or TRBD2 (5 bases each). Trimming shortened V by 3 bases and J by 2 bases, and 13 bases separated the two germline ends. The germline V gene has CDR1 MDHEN and CDR2 SYDVKM. CDR3 size: 16 residues.

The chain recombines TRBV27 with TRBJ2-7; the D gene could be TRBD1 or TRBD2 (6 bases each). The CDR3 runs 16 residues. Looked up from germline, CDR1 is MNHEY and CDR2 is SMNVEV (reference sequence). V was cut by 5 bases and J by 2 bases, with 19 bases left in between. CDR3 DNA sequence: TGTGCCAGCAGTATCCGGGGGCTAGCGCCTACCTACGAGCAGTACTTC. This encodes CASSIRGLAPTYEQYF.

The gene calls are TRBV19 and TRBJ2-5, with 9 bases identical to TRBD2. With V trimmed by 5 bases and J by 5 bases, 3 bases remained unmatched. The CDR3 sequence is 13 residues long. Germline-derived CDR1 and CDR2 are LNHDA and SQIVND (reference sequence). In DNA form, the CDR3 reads TGTGCCAGTAGTTCTAGCGGGGTTGAGACCCAGTACTTC. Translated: CASSSSGVETQYF.

The CDR3 DNA follows: TGTGCCAGTAGTATGGAAGGGGGCGAGAAGTACGAGCAGTACTTC. Encoded protein: CASSMEGGEKYEQYF. The rearrangement uses TRBV19 and TRBJ2-7, with 7 bases identical to TRBD1. The CDR3 covers 15 residues. J was trimmed by 4 bases and V by 3 bases; bases with no gene match: 9. CDR1 and CDR2 (germline): LNHDA, SQIVND (reference sequence).

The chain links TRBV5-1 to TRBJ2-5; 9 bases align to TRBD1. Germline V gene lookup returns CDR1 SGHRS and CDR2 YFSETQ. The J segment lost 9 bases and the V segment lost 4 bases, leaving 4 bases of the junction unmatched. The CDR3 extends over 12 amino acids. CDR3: CASSPGQGSQYF. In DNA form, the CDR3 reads TGCGCCAGCAGCCCGGGACAGGGCTCCCAGTACTTC.

CDR3 residues: CASSYATGEVAFF. As DNA, the CDR3 is TGTGCCAGCAGTTACGCAACAGGGGAGGTAGCTTTCTTT. The chain employs TRBV6-5 and TRBJ1-1, with 7 bases matching TRBD1. The CDR3 length is 13 residues. Per germline, CDR1 MNHEY and CDR2 SVGAGI. V trimming: 2 bases; J trimming: 10 bases; junction bases outside the gene matches: 7.

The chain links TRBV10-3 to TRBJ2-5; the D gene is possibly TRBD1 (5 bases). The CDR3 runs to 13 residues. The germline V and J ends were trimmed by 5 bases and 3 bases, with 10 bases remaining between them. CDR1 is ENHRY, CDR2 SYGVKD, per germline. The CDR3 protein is CAISYDREETQYF. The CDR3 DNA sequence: TGTGCCATCAGTTACGACAGAGAAGAGACCCAGTACTTC.

CDR3 residues: CAWSPGTGTYNEQFF. The CDR3 DNA is TGTGCCTGGAGTCCGGGGACAGGGACCTACAATGAGCAGTTCTTC. This chain joins TRBV30 and TRBJ2-1; TRBD1 matches 9 bases. The germline V gene has CDR1 GTSNPN and CDR2 SVGIG (reference sequence). V shed 2 bases and J 2 bases; nucleotides not matched to a gene: 4. CDR3 length: 15 residues.

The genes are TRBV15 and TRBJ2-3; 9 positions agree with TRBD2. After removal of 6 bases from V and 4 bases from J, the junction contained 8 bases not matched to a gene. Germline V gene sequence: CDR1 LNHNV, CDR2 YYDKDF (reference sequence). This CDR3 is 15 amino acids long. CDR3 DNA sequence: TGTGCCACCAGAGAAACCGGGACTAGCCCAGATACGCAGTATTTT. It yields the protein CATRETGTSPDTQYF.

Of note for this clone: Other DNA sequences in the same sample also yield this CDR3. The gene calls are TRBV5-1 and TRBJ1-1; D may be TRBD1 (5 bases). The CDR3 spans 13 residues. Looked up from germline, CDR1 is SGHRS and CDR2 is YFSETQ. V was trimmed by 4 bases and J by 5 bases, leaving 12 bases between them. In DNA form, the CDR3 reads TGCGCCAGCAGCCTACTAGGGGTGACTGAAGCTTTCTTT. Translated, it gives CASSLLGVTEAFF. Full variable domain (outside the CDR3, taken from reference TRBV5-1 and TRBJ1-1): KAGVTQTPRYLIKTRGQQVTLSCSPISGHRSVSWYQQTPGQGLQFLFEYFSETQRNKGNFPGRFSGRQFSNSRSEMNVSTLELGDSALYLCASSLLGVTEAFFGQGTRLTVV.

Here the CDR3 reads CSADRGLPANYGYTF. In DNA form, the CDR3 reads TGCAGCGCCGACAGGGGTTTACCGGCTAACTATGGCTACACCTTC. This chain joins TRBV29-1 and TRBJ1-2; 8 nucleotides match TRBD1. Trimming at V came to 7 bases and at J to 0 bases, leaving 10 bases not matched to a gene. The CDR3 covers 15 residues. CDR1 SQVTM and CDR2 ANQGSEA come from the germline V gene.

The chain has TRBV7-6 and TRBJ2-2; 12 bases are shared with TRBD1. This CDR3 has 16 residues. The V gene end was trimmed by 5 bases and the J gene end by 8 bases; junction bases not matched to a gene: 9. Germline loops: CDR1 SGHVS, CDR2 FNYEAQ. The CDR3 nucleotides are TGTGCCAGCAGCACGGGACAGGGGGCGCAATTAGGGGAGCTGTTTTTT. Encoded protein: CASSTGQGAQLGELFF.

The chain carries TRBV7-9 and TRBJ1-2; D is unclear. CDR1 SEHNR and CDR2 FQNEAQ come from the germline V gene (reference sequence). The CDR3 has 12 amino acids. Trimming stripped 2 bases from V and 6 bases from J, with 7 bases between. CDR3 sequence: CASSLSPHGYTF. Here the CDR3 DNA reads TGTGCCAGCAGCTTAAGTCCCCATGGCTACACCTTC.

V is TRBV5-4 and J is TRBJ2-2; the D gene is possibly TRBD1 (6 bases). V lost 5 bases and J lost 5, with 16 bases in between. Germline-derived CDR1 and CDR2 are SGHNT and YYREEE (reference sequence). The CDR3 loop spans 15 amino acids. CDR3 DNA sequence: TGTGCCAGCAGTTATACAGGGACCATTACCGGGGAGCTGTTTTTT. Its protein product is CASSYTGTITGELFF.

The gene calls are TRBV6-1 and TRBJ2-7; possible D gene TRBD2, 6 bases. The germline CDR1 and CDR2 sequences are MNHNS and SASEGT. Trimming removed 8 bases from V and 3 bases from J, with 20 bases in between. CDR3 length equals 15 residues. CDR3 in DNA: TGTGCCAGCGGGCTTGGGGGGTTCCCCTACTACGAGCAGTACTTC. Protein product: CASGLGGFPYYEQYF.

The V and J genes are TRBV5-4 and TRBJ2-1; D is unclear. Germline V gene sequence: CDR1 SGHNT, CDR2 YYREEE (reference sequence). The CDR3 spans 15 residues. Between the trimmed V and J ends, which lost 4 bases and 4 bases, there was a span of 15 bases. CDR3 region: CASSADPPLYNEQFF. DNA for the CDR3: TGTGCCAGCAGCGCGGACCCGCCATTATACAATGAGCAGTTCTTC.